This entry is about one TCR beta chain. What it binds is not known. This entry comes from a study of CD8 T cells in ankylosing spondylitis. There are 16 residues in the CDR3. The ends were cut back, 0 bases at V and 4 bases at J, with 14 bases in the middle. Looked up from germline, CDR1 is SGHKS and CDR2 is YYEKEE (reference sequence). Study-wide points: Disease-linked clones displayed a CD8+ phenotype and appeared relatively rarely in peripheral blood.

TCRdb re-called the 5' RACE reads through MiXCR, storing one row per CDR3 protein. The sample yields around 90,000 distinct CDR3 sequences, around 27% seen once. This sequence originates from a male donor with ankylosing spondylitis or in good health (not recorded which). Source material: blood, either unsorted or a sorted T cell fraction (not recorded which). The chain uses TRBV5-5 and TRBJ1-5, with D tentatively TRBD1 (6 bases). The chain's CDR3 is CASSLVSQGLNQPQHF. CDR3 coding DNA: TGTGCCAGCAGCTTGGTCTCGCAGGGGTTAAATCAGCCCCAGCATTTT.